This TCR beta chain was found in a study of T cells in Graves' hyperthyroidism and ophthalmopathy. Regarding the study as a whole: Researchers report that a 13 V-J model separated ophthalmopathy from stable hyperthyroidism.

These patients, aged 18 to 65, had recently diagnosed hyperthyroidism lasting under 2 months. The study excluded patients with uncontrolled infection, other autoimmune disease, pregnancy or lactation. TCR beta CDR3 sequences were amplified from RNA transcripts. HTBI primers were employed in a first-round RT-PCR of the TCR CDR3. Each CDR3 protein gets one entry after TCRdb re-called the multiplex PCR reads with MiXCR. The data show under 700,000 distinct CDR3 sequences, with about 43% seen just once and just under 8.5% held by the top ten. As regards this clonotype: Its antigen is not identified.

Germline CDR1 is SGHRS and CDR2 is YFSETQ. V was pared by 2 bases and J by 12 bases, with 17 bases of the junction left unmatched. The CDR3 spans 15 residues. This sequence was found in a woman aged 18-29 years with Graves' hyperthyroidism. The sequencing input was peripheral blood or thyroid tissue (not recorded which). The chain carries TRBV5-1 and TRBJ2-7, with 7 bases matching TRBD2. CDR3 amino acids: CASSFAPNGTKYRYF. The CDR3, as DNA: TGCGCCAGCAGCTTCGCACCGAACGGGACTAAATATCGGTACTTC.